This T cell receptor beta chain derives from a study of T cell responses to AZD1222 COVID-19 vaccine. Findings of the study overall: Nearly half of the spike-specific TCRs reportedly recognize variant regions that carry no mutations. Spike-specific TCR breadth and depth both grew after two AZD1222 doses. Vaccine-associated CD4 TCRs spanned spike, dominant at 160-218 and 743-854. Possibly, clonal diversity was underestimated; donors were largely white British and included more females.

CDR1 is MNHEY and CDR2 is SVGAGI in the germline V gene. V lost 2 bases to trimming and J lost 1 base, with 8 bases between them. The CDR3 consists of 14 residues. This clone showed up just once. What it recognizes is unknown. Profiling relied on immunoSEQ multiplex PCR, and the TCRdb table lists in-frame clones only, not all of them. The sample has about 94,000 clones, 70% to 90% seen once; the top ten hold 9% to 13%. This receptor was obtained from an adult who received the AZD1222 COVID-19 vaccine. The V gene is TRBV6-5, the J gene TRBJ2-5; D unresolved. Source: peripheral blood, taken 28 days after the second AZD1222 dose. Here the CDR3 DNA reads TGTGCCAGCAGTTACGGGGAAACCCAAGAGACCCAGTACTTC. Protein sequence: CASSYGETQETQYF.